These 32 T cell receptor beta chains share one sample of origin, sequenced in a study of long-term antiretroviral therapy in people with HIV. Sequencing relied on immunoSEQ assay v3.0, run at survey level. The table came from immunoSEQ multiplex PCR; TCRdb's copy has only in-frame clones and leaves some out. The sample lists 30,000 to 40,000 clones; 60% to 85% were seen once. The source was unsorted PBMCs, collected 2 years after starting antiretroviral therapy. These receptors originate from a woman in her forties or fifties with HIV.

This sequence joins TRBV5-8 and TRBJ2-2, with 8 bases lining up with TRBD1. There are 15 residues in the CDR3. Germline V gene sequence: CDR1 SGHTS, CDR2 YDEGEE. Trimming cost V 2 bases and J 6 bases; bases outside gene matches: 6. The CDR3 protein is CASSFRQGSPGELFF. The CDR3 DNA sequence: TGTGCCAGCAGCTTCCGACAGGGGAGTCCCGGGGAGCTGTTTTTT. The variable domain in full, with the rest retrieved from reference TRBV5-8 and TRBJ2-2, is EAGVTQSPTHLIKTRGQQATLRCSPISGHTSVYWYQQALGLGLQFLLWYDEGEERNRGNFPPRFSGRQFPNYSSELNVNALELEDSALYLCASSFRQGSPGELFFGEGSRLTVL.

V is TRBV19 and J is TRBJ2-1; D may be TRBD1 (6 bases). The germline V and J ends were trimmed by 5 bases and 12 bases, with 14 bases remaining between them. The CDR3 consists of 12 residues. CDR1 and CDR2 (germline): LNHDA, SQIVND (reference sequence). The CDR3 reads CASSPLGRGQFF. CDR3 sequence (DNA): TGTGCCAGTAGTCCCCTAGGCAGGGGGCAGTTCTTC.

This clone was seen more than once but under ten times. This sequence joins TRBV18 and TRBJ1-5, with D tentatively TRBD1 (6 bases). Trimming pared 6 bases from V and 7 bases from J, leaving 16 bases between. In germline, CDR1 is KGHSH, CDR2 LQKENI. The length of the CDR3 is 14 residues. Here the CDR3 reads CASSVTGIGQPQHF. CDR3 nucleotide sequence: TGTGCCAGCTCGGTAACAGGGATTGGGCAGCCCCAGCATTTT.

The chain couples TRBV18 to TRBJ1-1, with 8 bases fitting TRBD1. The CDR3 has 17 residues. CDR1 is KGHSH and CDR2 is LQKENI in the germline V gene. With V trimmed by 5 bases and J by 6 bases, 17 bases remained unmatched. The CDR3 sequence is CASSSDRGPHAWAEAFF. CDR3 DNA: TGTGCCAGCTCATCCGACAGGGGTCCGCACGCGTGGGCTGAAGCTTTCTTT.

The V and J genes are TRBV6-1 and TRBJ2-7; 8 bases fit TRBD1. This CDR3 region has 14 residues. Trimming took 8 bases from V and 0 from J; bases not matched to a gene: 6. Germline CDR1 MNHNS, CDR2 SASEGT. CDR3 in amino acids: CASYRGAPSYEQYF. The DNA of the CDR3 is TGTGCCAGCTACAGGGGGGCGCCCTCCTACGAGCAGTACTTC.

This chain joins TRBV6-1 and TRBJ2-3; TRBD1 matches at 9 bases. CDR1 and CDR2 (germline): MNHNS, SASEGT. This CDR3 has 15 residues. J lost 1 base, V lost 11 bases, and 10 bases had no gene match. CDR3 sequence: CAARPGQGGTDTQYF. The CDR3 region has the DNA TGTGCCGCCCGTCCGGGACAGGGAGGCACAGATACGCAGTATTTT.

The rearrangement links TRBV30 to TRBJ2-5; 11 bases are a match to TRBD1. V gave up 2 bases and J gave up 4 bases; unmatched junction bases: 3. Germline V gene sequence: CDR1 GTSNPN, CDR2 SVGIG (reference sequence). The CDR3 totals 14 residues. The chain's CDR3 is CAWSTGQGAETQYF. In nucleotides, the CDR3 is TGTGCCTGGAGTACTGGACAGGGGGCAGAGACCCAGTACTTC.

V is TRBV10-3 and J is TRBJ2-2; D perhaps matches TRBD1 (5 bases). Germline V gene data show CDR1 as ENHRY and CDR2 as SYGVKD. The CDR3 length is 14 residues. V lost 8 bases and J 6 bases, leaving 16 bases between the germline ends. CDR3 in DNA: TGTGCCATCGGGTCAACAGGCGGACCCGGGGAGCTGTTTTTT. Its translation: CAIGSTGGPGELFF.

This chain joins TRBV6-5 and TRBJ2-7, with TRBD1 identical over 9 bases. J gave up 6 bases and V 5 bases, and 5 bases lay outside the gene matches. The V gene's germline CDR1 is MNHEY and CDR2 SVGAGI. The length of the CDR3 is 13 residues. CDR3 sequence reads: CASSPGTGLEQYV. The CDR3, as DNA: TGTGCCAGCAGTCCCGGGACAGGGCTCGAGCAGTACGTC.

V gene TRBV2 combines with J gene TRBJ1-2; D gene unclear. CDR1 is SNHLY and CDR2 is FYNNEI in the germline V gene. V dropped 2 bases and J dropped 2 bases, with 9 bases sitting between them. This CDR3 spans 14 amino acids. The CDR3 DNA sequence: TGTGCCAGCAGTGAATATACGGGGAACTATGGCTACACCTTC. Its protein is CASSEYTGNYGYTF.

As DNA, the CDR3 is TGTGCCAGCCGTTCGGGGACAGGGGGAGCTAATGAAAAACTGTTTTTT. Its translation is CASRSGTGGANEKLFF. The V gene is TRBV7-9, the J gene TRBJ1-4; 11 nucleotides agree with TRBD1. With V trimmed by 8 bases and J by 3 bases, 8 bases remained unmatched. This CDR3 has 16 amino acids. Per germline, CDR1 SEHNR and CDR2 FQNEAQ (reference sequence).

The V call is TRBV7-9, the J call TRBJ1-1; D is unresolved. Germline values: CDR1 SEHNR, CDR2 FQNEAQ (reference sequence). There are 12 residues in the CDR3. Trimming left V 1 base short and J 4 bases short, with 4 bases between. The CDR3 DNA sequence: TGTGCCAGCAGCTTAGAATCCACTGAAGCTTTCTTT. This sequence encodes CASSLESTEAFF.

The CDR3 DNA reads as TGTGCCAGCAGCCAGTTACGGACTAGCGGGGGGCGGACCCAGTACTTC. Translating it yields CASSQLRTSGGRTQYF. This sequence joins TRBV5-6 and TRBJ2-5; 14 positions match TRBD2. CDR3 size: 16 residues. The V segment lost 4 bases and the J segment 7 bases; nucleotides outside the gene matches: 9. Germline lookup yields CDR1 SGHDT and CDR2 YYEEEE.

The chain links TRBV5-1 to TRBJ1-2; possibly TRBD1 for D (6 bases). CDR3 length equals 13 residues. Germline V CDR1 and CDR2: SGHRS, YFSETQ. V lost 0 bases to trimming and J lost 4 bases, with 7 bases between them. CDR3 region: CASSLEQGYGYTF. The CDR3 nucleotides are TGCGCCAGCAGCTTGGAACAGGGCTATGGCTACACCTTC.

The chain links TRBV4-1 to TRBJ1-1; D is unclear. Germline CDR1 reads MGHRA; CDR2 reads YSYEKL. This CDR3 has 12 amino acids. Trimming pared 6 bases from V and 1 base from J, leaving 6 bases between. The CDR3 nucleotides read TGCGCCAGCAGGCTTGGGAACACTGAAGCTTTCTTT. Protein product: CASRLGNTEAFF.

This chain links TRBV20-1 with TRBJ1-1; D is uncertain. The V gene lost 3 bases and the J gene lost 9 bases, with 2 bases spanning the gap. The germline V gene has CDR1 DFQATT and CDR2 SNEGSKA (reference sequence). The CDR3 extends over 8 amino acids. CDR3 sequence reads: CSASQAFF. As DNA, the CDR3 is TGCAGTGCTAGTCAAGCTTTCTTT.

This clone appeared once. V usage is TRBV6-1 and J usage is TRBJ2-7; D gene unclear. The CDR3 consists of 14 residues. V lost 2 bases, J lost 0 bases, and 8 bases lay in between. CDR1 and CDR2 from the germline V gene are MNHNS and SASEGT. CDR3 sequence (DNA): TGTGCCAGCAGTGAATTGGGAAGCTCCTACGAGCAGTACGTC. The encoded protein is CASSELGSSYEQYV.

The chain recombines TRBV11-2 with TRBJ2-3; D remains ambiguous. The CDR3 extends over 14 amino acids. Germline V gene lookup returns CDR1 SGHAT and CDR2 FQNNGV. V was cut by 3 bases and J by 4 bases, with 11 bases left in between. The CDR3 spells CASSFDPGADTQYF. The CDR3 nucleotides are TGTGCCAGCAGCTTTGATCCCGGTGCAGATACGCAGTATTTT.

The chain is built from TRBV10-3 and TRBJ2-7, with a tentative D call TRBD2 (5 bases). Trimming pared 4 bases from V and 4 bases from J, leaving 11 bases between. CDR3 size: 13 residues. Germline V lookup: CDR1 ENHRY, CDR2 SYGVKD. CDR3 sequence (DNA): TGTGCCATCAGTGCCCCGGACTCTTACGAGCAGTACGTC. Residues: CAISAPDSYEQYV.

V gene TRBV6-6 combines with J gene TRBJ2-1, with D possibly being TRBD2 (5 bases). The germline V gene encodes CDR1 MNHNY and CDR2 SVGAGI (reference sequence). V lost 0 bases and J 8 bases, leaving 17 bases between the germline ends. There are 16 residues in the CDR3. CDR3 loop: CASSYSSGIGQDEQFF. DNA of the CDR3: TGTGCCAGCAGTTACTCGAGCGGTATAGGTCAAGATGAGCAGTTCTTC.

V gene TRBV11-2 combines with J gene TRBJ1-5; D remains ambiguous. The CDR3 contains 17 residues. Per germline, CDR1 SGHAT and CDR2 FQNNGV. V was pared by 5 bases and J by 3 bases, with 20 bases between. The CDR3 DNA sequence: TGTGCCAGCAGCCCTTCGAGTACGGAGGGTTACAATCAGCCCCAGCATTTT. Encoded protein: CASSPSSTEGYNQPQHF.

The gene calls are TRBV2 and TRBJ1-1; tentative D call: TRBD1 (5 bases). Germline loops: CDR1 SNHLY, CDR2 FYNNEI. Trimming stripped 8 bases from V and 2 bases from J, with 9 bases between. This CDR3 spans 12 amino acids. The CDR3 protein is CASLRENTEAFF. The CDR3 nucleotides read TGTGCCAGCCTCAGGGAAAACACTGAAGCTTTCTTT.

The chain uses TRBV2 and TRBJ1-5; perhaps TRBD1 as D (6 bases). Between the trimmed V and J ends, which lost 4 bases and 2 bases, there was a span of 15 bases. CDR1 is SNHLY, CDR2 FYNNEI, per germline. This CDR3 is 16 amino acids long. The CDR3 is CASSGFQGIGNQPQHF. The DNA for the CDR3 is TGTGCCAGCAGTGGGTTCCAGGGGATTGGCAATCAGCCCCAGCATTTT.

This clone has just a few counts. The gene calls are TRBV5-1 and TRBJ2-7; the D is unclear. V lost 1 base to trimming and J lost 6 bases, with 8 bases between them. This CDR3 region has 12 residues. The germline V gene has CDR1 SGHRS and CDR2 YFSETQ. CDR3 loop: CASSLPGREQYF. The CDR3, as DNA: TGCGCCAGCAGCTTGCCCGGGCGCGAGCAGTACTTC.

The genes are TRBV2 and TRBJ2-5; D unclear. CDR3 size: 13 residues. V lost 4 bases and J 4 bases, leaving 10 bases between the germline ends. Germline CDR1 is SNHLY and CDR2 is FYNNEI. DNA for the CDR3: TGTGCCAGCAGTGGGAGATGGCGAGAGACCCAGTACTTC. This sequence encodes CASSGRWRETQYF.

This chain links TRBV11-2 with TRBJ1-6, with a weak D call TRBD1 (6 bases). The length of the CDR3 is 17 residues. CDR1 and CDR2 from the germline V gene are SGHAT and FQNNGV. V was clipped by 5 bases and J by 0 bases, with 14 bases between them. The DNA of the CDR3 is TGTGCCAGCAGCGGGACTGGACAGAGCTCCTATAATTCACCCCTCCACTTT. Translated, it gives CASSGTGQSSYNSPLHF.

This clone was detected once. The chain couples TRBV30 to TRBJ1-4, with a tentative D call TRBD1 (6 bases). Germline CDR1 reads GTSNPN; CDR2 reads SVGIG (reference sequence). This CDR3 is 15 amino acids long. Between the trimmed V and J ends, which lost 7 bases and 3 bases, there was a span of 18 bases. The CDR3 spells CASTNRVGANEKLFF. CDR3 coding DNA: TGTGCCTCGACCAACAGGGTAGGGGCTAATGAAAAACTGTTTTTT.

This clone was observed a handful of times. This sequence joins TRBV28 and TRBJ2-7; D is uncertain. The germline V and J ends were trimmed by 5 bases and 3 bases, with 5 bases remaining between them. Germline lookup yields CDR1 MDHEN and CDR2 SYDVKM. The CDR3 runs to 11 residues. In nucleotides, the CDR3 is TGTGCCAGCAGTATCCACTACGAGCAGTACTTC. This translates into CASSIHYEQYF.

The chain combines TRBV7-9 with TRBJ1-2; D remains unclear. Trimming cost V 5 bases and J 8 bases, with 12 bases left between them. The CDR3 consists of 12 residues. Germline lookup yields CDR1 SEHNR and CDR2 FQNEAQ (reference sequence). The DNA for the CDR3 is TGTGCCAGCAGCCCTCGTATTGCCGGCTACACCTTC. Protein product: CASSPRIAGYTF.

The gene calls are TRBV15 and TRBJ1-1, with a weak D call TRBD1 (5 bases). V lost 5 bases and J 0 bases, leaving 19 bases between the germline ends. The V gene's germline CDR1 is LNHNV and CDR2 YYDKDF (reference sequence). CDR3 length equals 17 residues. The DNA of the CDR3 is TGTGCCACCAGCCCCGCTAGCGGGGGGGGACTGAACACTGAAGCTTTCTTT. Its protein product is CATSPASGGGLNTEAFF.

V is TRBV29-1 and J is TRBJ2-7, with a possible D match to TRBD2 (7 bases). The CDR3 runs to 12 residues. The germline gives CDR1 SQVTM, CDR2 ANQGSEA. Trimming shortened V by 5 bases and J by 5 bases, and 13 bases separated the two germline ends. This chain's CDR3 is CSVLTGGNEQYF. CDR3 DNA sequence: TGCAGCGTTTTAACGGGGGGCAACGAGCAGTACTTC.

The chain couples TRBV6-1 to TRBJ2-1, with D perhaps matching TRBD1 or TRBD2 (6 bases each). The germline V gene encodes CDR1 MNHNS and CDR2 SASEGT. This CDR3 has 15 residues. With 1 base removed from V and 7 bases from J, the gap between germline ends came to 14 bases. The CDR3 DNA reads TGTGCCAGCAGTGAAGGGGGGGTGAGGGGGAATGAGCAGTTCTTC. Encoded protein: CASSEGGVRGNEQFF.